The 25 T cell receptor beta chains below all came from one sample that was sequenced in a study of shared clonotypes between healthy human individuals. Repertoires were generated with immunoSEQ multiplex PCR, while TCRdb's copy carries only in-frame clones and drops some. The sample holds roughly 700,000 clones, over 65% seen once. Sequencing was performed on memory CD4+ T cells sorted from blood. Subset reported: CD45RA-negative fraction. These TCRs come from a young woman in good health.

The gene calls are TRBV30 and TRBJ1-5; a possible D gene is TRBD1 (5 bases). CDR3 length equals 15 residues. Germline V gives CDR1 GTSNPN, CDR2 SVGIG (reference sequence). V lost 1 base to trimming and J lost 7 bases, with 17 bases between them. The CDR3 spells CAWSGGTPFGQPQHF. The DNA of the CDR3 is TGTGCCTGGAGTGGAGGGACTCCCTTTGGGCAGCCCCAGCATTTT. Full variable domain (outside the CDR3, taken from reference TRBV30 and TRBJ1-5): SQTIHQWPATLVQPVGSPLSLECTVEGTSNPNLYWYRQAAGRGLQLLFYSVGIGQISSEVPQNLSASRPQDRQFILSSKKLLLSDSGFYLCAWSGGTPFGQPQHFGDGTRLSIL.

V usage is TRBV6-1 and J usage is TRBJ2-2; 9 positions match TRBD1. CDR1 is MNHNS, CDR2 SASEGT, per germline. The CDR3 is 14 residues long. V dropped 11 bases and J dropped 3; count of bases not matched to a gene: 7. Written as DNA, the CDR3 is TGTGCCGGCCACAGGGGGCAGGACACCGGGGAGCTGTTTTTT. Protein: CAGHRGQDTGELFF.

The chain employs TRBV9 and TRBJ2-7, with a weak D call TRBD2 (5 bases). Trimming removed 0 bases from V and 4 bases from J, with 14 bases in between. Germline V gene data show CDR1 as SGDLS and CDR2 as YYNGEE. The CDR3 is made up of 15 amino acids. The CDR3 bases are TGTGCCAGCAGCGTAGGACCGGGTAGCGCATACGAGCAGTACTTC. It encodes CASSVGPGSAYEQYF.

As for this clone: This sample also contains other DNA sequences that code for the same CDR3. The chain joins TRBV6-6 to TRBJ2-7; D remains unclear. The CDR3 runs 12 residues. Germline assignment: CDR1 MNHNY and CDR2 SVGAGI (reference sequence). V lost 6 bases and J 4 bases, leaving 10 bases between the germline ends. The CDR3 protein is CASSPGGYEQYF. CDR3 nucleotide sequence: TGTGCCAGCAGCCCCGGCGGTTACGAGCAGTACTTC.

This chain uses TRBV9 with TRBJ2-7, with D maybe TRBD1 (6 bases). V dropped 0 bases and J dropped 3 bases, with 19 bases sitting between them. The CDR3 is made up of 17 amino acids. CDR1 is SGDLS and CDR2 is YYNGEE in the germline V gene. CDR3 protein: CASSVAKRGTGNYEQYF. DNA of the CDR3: TGTGCCAGCAGCGTAGCTAAGAGGGGAACAGGGAACTACGAGCAGTACTTC.

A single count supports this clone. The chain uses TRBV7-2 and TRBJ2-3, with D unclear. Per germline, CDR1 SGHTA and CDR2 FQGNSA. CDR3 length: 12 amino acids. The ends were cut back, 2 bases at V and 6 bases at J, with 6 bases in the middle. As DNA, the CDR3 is TGTGCCAGCAGCTTATATATGGATACGCAGTATTTT. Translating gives CASSLYMDTQYF. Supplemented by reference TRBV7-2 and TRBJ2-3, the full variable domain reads GAGVSQSPSNKVTEKGKDVELRCDPISGHTALYWYRQSLGQGLEFLIYFQGNSAPDKSGLPSDRFSAERTGGSVSTLTIQRTQQEDSAVYLCASSLYMDTQYFGPGTRLTVL.

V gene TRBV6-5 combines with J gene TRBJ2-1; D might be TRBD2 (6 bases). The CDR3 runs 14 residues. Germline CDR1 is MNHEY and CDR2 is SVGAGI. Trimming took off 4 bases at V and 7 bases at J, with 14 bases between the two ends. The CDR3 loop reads CASSFGGSVNEQFF. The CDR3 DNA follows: TGTGCCAGCAGTTTTGGGGGGAGCGTGAATGAGCAGTTCTTC.

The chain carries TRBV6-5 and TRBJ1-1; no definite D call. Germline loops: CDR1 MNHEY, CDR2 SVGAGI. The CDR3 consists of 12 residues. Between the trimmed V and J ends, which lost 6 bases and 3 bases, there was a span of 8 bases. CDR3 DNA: TGTGCCAGCAGAGGTGGTCACACTGAAGCTTTCTTT. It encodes CASRGGHTEAFF.

CDR3: CASVEGAGNQPQHF. DNA of the CDR3: TGTGCCAGCGTGGAGGGGGCAGGCAATCAGCCCCAGCATTTT. The rearrangement joins TRBV6-6 to TRBJ1-5, with TRBD1 matching over 7 bases. The junction had 6 bases not matched to a gene; V was cut back by 8 bases and J by 2 bases. The CDR3 is 14 residues long. Germline V gives CDR1 MNHNY, CDR2 SVGAGI (reference sequence).

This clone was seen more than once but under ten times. The CDR3 coding sequence is TGTGCCAGCAGCTCCCATCTTGCCATTATGGGTAAGGGCTCCTCGACGGACACGAACTATGGCTACACCTTC. Residues: CASSSHLAIMGKGSSTDTNYGYTF. The chain has TRBV13 and TRBJ1-2; D is perhaps TRBD1 (5 bases). V was cut by 4 bases and J by 2 bases, with 41 bases left in between. Per the germline V gene, CDR1 is PRHDT and CDR2 is FYEKMQ (reference sequence). The CDR3 has 24 residues.

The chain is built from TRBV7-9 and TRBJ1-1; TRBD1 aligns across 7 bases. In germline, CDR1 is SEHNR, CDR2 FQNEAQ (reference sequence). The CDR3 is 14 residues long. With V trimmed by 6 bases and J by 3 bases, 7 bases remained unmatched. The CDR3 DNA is TGTGCCAGCAGAGCGACAGGGTTGGACACTGAAGCTTTCTTT. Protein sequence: CASRATGLDTEAFF.

The CDR3 region is CASSPPGGPRGAQYF. DNA of the CDR3: TGTGCCAGCAGTCCCCCCGGGGGGCCCCGGGGGGCCCAGTACTTC. The chain has TRBV28 and TRBJ2-5; possibly TRBD2 for D (7 bases). This CDR3 comprises 15 residues. Germline CDR1 reads MDHEN; CDR2 reads SYDVKM. Trimming pared 5 bases from V and 9 bases from J, leaving 22 bases between.

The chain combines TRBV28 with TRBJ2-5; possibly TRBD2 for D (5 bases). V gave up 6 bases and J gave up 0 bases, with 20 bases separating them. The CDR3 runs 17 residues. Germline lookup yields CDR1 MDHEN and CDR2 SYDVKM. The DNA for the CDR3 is TGTGCCAGCAGCCCTTCGTGGGGAGAGGGAAACCAAGAGACCCAGTACTTC. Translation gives CASSPSWGEGNQETQYF.

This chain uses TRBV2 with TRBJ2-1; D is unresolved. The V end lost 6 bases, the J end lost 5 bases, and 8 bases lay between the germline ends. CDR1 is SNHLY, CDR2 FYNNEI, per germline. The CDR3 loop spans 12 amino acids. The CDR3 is CASSSNDNEQFF. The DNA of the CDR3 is TGTGCCAGCAGCTCGAATGACAATGAGCAGTTCTTC.

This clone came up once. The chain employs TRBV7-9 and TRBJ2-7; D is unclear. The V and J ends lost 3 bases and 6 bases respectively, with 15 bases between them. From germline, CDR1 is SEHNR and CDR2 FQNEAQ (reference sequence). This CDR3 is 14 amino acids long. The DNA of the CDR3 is TGTGCCAGCAGCTTCGAGGTCCCCCACGGCGAGCAGTACTTC. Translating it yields CASSFEVPHGEQYF.

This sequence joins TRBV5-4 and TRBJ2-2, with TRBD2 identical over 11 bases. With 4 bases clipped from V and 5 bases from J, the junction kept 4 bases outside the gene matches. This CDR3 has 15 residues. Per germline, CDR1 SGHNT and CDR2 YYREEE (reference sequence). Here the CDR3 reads CASSLRTSGTGELFF. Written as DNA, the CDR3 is TGTGCCAGCAGCCTCCGGACTAGCGGGACCGGGGAGCTGTTTTTT.

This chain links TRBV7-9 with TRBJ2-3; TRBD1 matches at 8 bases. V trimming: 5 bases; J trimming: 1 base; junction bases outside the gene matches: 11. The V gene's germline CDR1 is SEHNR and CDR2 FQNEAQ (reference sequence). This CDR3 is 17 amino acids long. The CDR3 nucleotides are TGTGCCAGCAGCCAGGGGGCCTGGTCGGGTCGCACAGATACGCAGTATTTT. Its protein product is CASSQGAWSGRTDTQYF.

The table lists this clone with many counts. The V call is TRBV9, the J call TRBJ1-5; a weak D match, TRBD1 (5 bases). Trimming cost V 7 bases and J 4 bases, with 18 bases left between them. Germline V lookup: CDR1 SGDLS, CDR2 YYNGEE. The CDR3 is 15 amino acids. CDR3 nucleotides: TGTGCCAGCGAGGGTCGAACCAGGGCGAATCAGCCCCAGCATTTT. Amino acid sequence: CASEGRTRANQPQHF.

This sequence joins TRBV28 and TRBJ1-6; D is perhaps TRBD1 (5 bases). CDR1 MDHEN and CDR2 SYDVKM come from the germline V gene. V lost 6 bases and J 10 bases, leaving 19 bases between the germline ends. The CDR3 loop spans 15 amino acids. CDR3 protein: CASRPTGTYWSPLHF. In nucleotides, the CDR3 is TGTGCCAGCAGACCGACCGGGACTTATTGGTCACCCCTCCACTTT.

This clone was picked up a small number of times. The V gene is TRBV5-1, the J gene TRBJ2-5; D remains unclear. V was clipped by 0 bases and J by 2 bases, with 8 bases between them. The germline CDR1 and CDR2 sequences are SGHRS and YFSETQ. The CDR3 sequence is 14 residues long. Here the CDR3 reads CASSLAGRQETQYF. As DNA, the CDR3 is TGCGCCAGCAGCTTGGCCGGCAGACAAGAGACCCAGTACTTC.

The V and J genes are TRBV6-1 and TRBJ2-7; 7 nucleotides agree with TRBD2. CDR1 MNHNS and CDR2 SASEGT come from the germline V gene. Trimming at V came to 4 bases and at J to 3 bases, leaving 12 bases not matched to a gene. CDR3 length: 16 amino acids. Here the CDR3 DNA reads TGTGCCAGCAGTGTACGGGGGGACCAATCCTTCTACGAGCAGTACTTC. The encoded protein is CASSVRGDQSFYEQYF.

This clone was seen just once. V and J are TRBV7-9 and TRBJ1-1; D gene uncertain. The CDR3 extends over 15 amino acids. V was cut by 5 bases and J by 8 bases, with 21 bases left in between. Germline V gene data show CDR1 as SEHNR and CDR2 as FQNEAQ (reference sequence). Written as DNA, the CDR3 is TGTGCCAGCAGCCAAGATGGTCCCATAAGATCCGAAGCTTTCTTT. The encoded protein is CASSQDGPIRSEAFF.

CDR3 DNA: TGTGCCAGCAGCTTAACAAGGACTAGCGGGTACCAAGAGACCCAGTACTTC. This sequence encodes CASSLTRTSGYQETQYF. The gene calls are TRBV7-9 and TRBJ2-5; 11 positions agree with TRBD2. The CDR3 covers 17 residues. The V gene end was trimmed by 2 bases and the J gene end by 0 bases; junction bases not matched to a gene: 5. Germline lookup yields CDR1 SEHNR and CDR2 FQNEAQ (reference sequence).

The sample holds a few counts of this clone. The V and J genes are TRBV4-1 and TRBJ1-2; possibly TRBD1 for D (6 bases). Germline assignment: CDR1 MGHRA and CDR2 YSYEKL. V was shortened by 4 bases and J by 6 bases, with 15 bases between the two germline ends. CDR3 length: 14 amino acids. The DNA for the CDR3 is TGCGCCAGCAGCCCTTCGGGGGGCGAAGATGGCTACACCTTC. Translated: CASSPSGGEDGYTF.

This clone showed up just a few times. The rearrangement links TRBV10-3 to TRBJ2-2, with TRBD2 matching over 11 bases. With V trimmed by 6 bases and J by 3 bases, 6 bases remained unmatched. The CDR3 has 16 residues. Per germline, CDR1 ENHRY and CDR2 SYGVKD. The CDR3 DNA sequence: TGTGCCATCAGCTTAGCGGGAGGGAGTTACACCGGGGAGCTGTTTTTT. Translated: CAISLAGGSYTGELFF.